The 32 T cell receptor beta chains below come from one sample, sequenced in a study of blood T cell repertoires in COVID-19. Clones were read by immunoSEQ multiplex PCR, and TCRdb kept only the in-frame ones, dropping some. This sample yields 37,000 or so clones, of which about 88% are seen a single time; about an eighth belongs to the top ten. The material sequenced was peripheral blood. The receptors come from a man aged 60 to 75 with active COVID-19.

The chain has TRBV7-9 and TRBJ1-1; D may be TRBD1 (5 bases). Germline V gene lookup returns CDR1 SEHNR and CDR2 FQNEAQ (reference sequence). This CDR3 region has 15 residues. V lost 1 base and J 4 bases, leaving 13 bases between the germline ends. Here the CDR3 DNA reads TGTGCCAGCAGCTTAGGCTATCAGGGTGCCACTGAAGCTTTCTTT. It codes for CASSLGYQGATEAFF.

Written as DNA, the CDR3 is TGTGCCAGCAGTCCACAGGGTCCTCAGCCCCAGCATTTT. Protein sequence: CASSPQGPQPQHF. This chain connects TRBV6-2 or TRBV6-3 to TRBJ1-5; D may be TRBD1 (6 bases). The ends were cut back, 5 bases at V and 6 bases at J, with 11 bases in the middle. Germline CDR1 MNHEY, CDR2 SVGEGT. CDR3 size: 13 residues.

The chain combines TRBV4-3 with TRBJ2-5; tentatively, D is TRBD2 (6 bases). This CDR3 spans 16 amino acids. Trimming cost V 0 bases and J 4 bases, with 15 bases left between them. Germline V lookup: CDR1 LGHNA, CDR2 YSLEER. CDR3 DNA sequence: TGCGCCAGCAGCCAAGAGGGACGGGAGAGGGGAGAGACCCAGTACTTC. It translates to CASSQEGRERGETQYF.

This chain links TRBV5-5 with TRBJ2-2; D remains unclear. V was trimmed by 5 bases and J by 6 bases, leaving 14 bases between them. This CDR3 has 14 amino acids. Germline V gives CDR1 SGHKS, CDR2 YYEKEE (reference sequence). The CDR3 loop reads CASSPWSGAGELFF. The CDR3 region has the DNA TGTGCCAGCAGTCCCTGGAGTGGCGCCGGGGAGCTGTTTTTT.

The chain employs TRBV13 and TRBJ2-1, with TRBD2 identical over 10 bases. Per the germline V gene, CDR1 is PRHDT and CDR2 is FYEKMQ (reference sequence). The length of the CDR3 is 16 residues. The trim removed 5 bases at V and 3 bases at J, leaving 7 bases unmatched. The DNA for the CDR3 is TGTGCCAGCAGCACAACCGGACTAGCGGTCTACAATGAGCAGTTCTTC. Translating it yields CASSTTGLAVYNEQFF. Together with reference TRBV13 and TRBJ2-1, the CDR3 gives the full variable domain: AAGVIQSPRHLIKEKRETATLKCYPIPRHDTVYWYQQGPGQDPQFLISFYEKMQSDKGSIPDRFSAQQFSDYHSELNMSSLELGDSALYFCASSTTGLAVYNEQFFGPGTRLTVL.

The chain uses TRBV19 and TRBJ2-7, with 13 positions matching TRBD2. The length of the CDR3 is 16 residues. The junction had 10 bases not matched to a gene; V was cut back by 7 bases and J by 4 bases. Germline loops: CDR1 LNHDA, CDR2 SQIVND (reference sequence). This CDR3 reads CASTPGTSGALYEQYF. CDR3 DNA sequence: TGTGCCAGTACCCCCGGGACTAGCGGGGCCCTTTACGAGCAGTACTTC. The full variable domain, completed using reference TRBV19 and TRBJ2-7, is DGGITQSPKYLFRKEGQNVTLSCEQNLNHDAMYWYRQDPGQGLRLIYYSQIVNDFQKGDIAEGYSVSREKKESFPLTVTSAQKNPTAFYLCASTPGTSGALYEQYFGPGTRLTVT.

The chain uses TRBV5-6 and TRBJ2-1, with TRBD1 identical over 8 bases. Germline CDR1 is SGHDT and CDR2 is YYEEEE. The CDR3 is 19 amino acids. The ends lost 0 bases at V and 9 bases at J; junction bases unmatched: 20. The CDR3, as DNA: TGTGCCAGCAGCTTGGCCGGCAGGGGGCAGTTCGGGAGAAGTGGTGAGCAGTTCTTC. This codes for CASSLAGRGQFGRSGEQFF.

V and J are TRBV28 and TRBJ2-5; D is possibly TRBD1 (6 bases). Germline V gives CDR1 MDHEN, CDR2 SYDVKM. CDR3 length: 14 residues. Trimming removed 7 bases at V and 4 bases at J, with 16 bases between. The DNA for the CDR3 is TGTGCCAGCAAACTAATAGGGGGTATAGAGACCCAGTACTTC. This gives the protein CASKLIGGIETQYF. Supplemented by reference TRBV28 and TRBJ2-5, the full variable domain reads DVKVTQSSRYLVKRTGEKVFLECVQDMDHENMFWYRQDPGLGLRLIYFSYDVKMKEKGDIPEGYSVSREKKERFSLILESASTNQTSMYLCASKLIGGIETQYFGPGTRLLVL.

The chain employs TRBV21-1 and TRBJ2-1; TRBD2, as called in the table, went unchecked against the DNA. TRBV21-1 is deemed a pseudogene. This CDR3 is built from 13 residues. The CDR3 DNA is TGTGCCAGCAGCCCCTGGGACTCCTCTAGACCGTTCTTC. Translated: CASSPWDSSRPFF.

V usage is TRBV4-2 and J usage is TRBJ2-1; D possibly corresponds to TRBD2 (6 bases). The V gene lost 0 bases and the J gene lost 0 bases, with 12 bases spanning the gap. The CDR3 spans 17 residues. The germline V gene encodes CDR1 LGHNA and CDR2 YNFKEQ. For the CDR3, the DNA is TGTGCCAGCAGCCAAGACGTTGGAGGGATCTCCTACAATGAGCAGTTCTTC. This sequence encodes CASSQDVGGISYNEQFF.

V gene TRBV27 combines with J gene TRBJ1-5, with D unclear. Germline V CDR1 and CDR2: MNHEY, SMNVEV (reference sequence). The CDR3 has 14 residues. The V end lost 4 bases, the J end lost 9 bases, and 16 bases lay between the germline ends. CDR3 protein: CASSSLAGSRPQHF. CDR3 coding DNA: TGTGCCAGCAGTTCGCTCGCGGGGTCAAGGCCCCAGCATTTT.

The rearrangement links TRBV10-3 to TRBJ1-6, with D unclear. With 3 bases removed from V and 14 bases from J, the gap between germline ends came to 11 bases. CDR1 and CDR2 from the germline V gene are ENHRY and SYGVKD. This CDR3 has 12 amino acids. The CDR3 is CAISDGPFTLHF. The CDR3 nucleotides are TGTGCCATCAGTGACGGTCCCTTCACCCTCCACTTT.

This clone appeared a single time. This chain connects TRBV25-1 to TRBJ1-2; the D is unclear. The CDR3 is 13 amino acids. Per germline, CDR1 MGHDK and CDR2 SYGVNS. V was cut by 3 bases and J by 4 bases, with 9 bases left in between. The CDR3 is CASSEGQPYGYTF. CDR3 sequence (DNA): TGTGCCAGCAGTGAGGGCCAGCCCTATGGCTACACCTTC.

V and J are TRBV28 and TRBJ1-4; TRBD1 agrees at 7 bases. CDR1 is MDHEN and CDR2 is SYDVKM in the germline V gene. This CDR3 contains 14 residues. Trimming took 8 bases from V and 8 from J; bases not matched to a gene: 11. CDR3 protein: CASATGTEGEKLFF. The CDR3 bases are TGTGCCAGCGCAACCGGGACAGAAGGGGAAAAACTGTTTTTT.

The chain has TRBV10-3 and TRBJ2-7, with TRBD1 matching over 7 bases. The V gene's germline CDR1 is ENHRY and CDR2 SYGVKD. The CDR3 extends over 14 amino acids. The V gene end was trimmed by 6 bases and the J gene end by 6 bases; junction bases not matched to a gene: 11. For the CDR3, the DNA is TGTGCCATCAGGGATGACAGGGAAGTCTTCGAGCAGTACTTC. Residues: CAIRDDREVFEQYF.

This chain joins TRBV3-1 (or the pseudogene TRBV3-2) and TRBJ2-7, with 8 nucleotides matching TRBD1. Trimming took 3 bases from V and 3 from J; bases not matched to a gene: 13. The CDR3 has 17 amino acids. Per the germline V gene, CDR1 is LGHDT and CDR2 is YNNKEL (reference sequence). CDR3 sequence: CASSQVASRGRDYEQYF. In nucleotides, the CDR3 is TGTGCCAGCAGCCAGGTAGCAAGCAGGGGGCGAGACTACGAGCAGTACTTC.

The chain has TRBV19 and TRBJ2-3, with D possibly being TRBD1 (5 bases). The CDR3 covers 14 residues. V shed 6 bases and J shed 2 bases, with 12 bases lying between them. Germline V gives CDR1 LNHDA, CDR2 SQIVND (reference sequence). CDR3 region: CASRDDRLTDTQYF. CDR3 bases: TGTGCCAGTAGAGATGACAGACTCACAGATACGCAGTATTTT.

The genes are TRBV19 and TRBJ2-7, with 7 bases that match TRBD2. The junction had 10 bases not matched to a gene; V was cut back by 5 bases and J by 6 bases. This CDR3 contains 14 residues. Germline loops: CDR1 LNHDA, CDR2 SQIVND (reference sequence). Here the CDR3 reads CASSPRDYPPEQYF. The CDR3 bases are TGTGCCAGTAGTCCCCGGGACTACCCACCCGAGCAGTACTTC.

The J gene is TRBJ2-7, the V gene TRBV3-1 (or the pseudogene TRBV3-2); possibly TRBD2 for D (6 bases). The CDR3 has 15 residues. Per the germline V gene, CDR1 is LGHDT and CDR2 is YNNKEL (reference sequence). V was trimmed by 1 base and J by 6 bases, leaving 16 bases between them. The CDR3 DNA sequence: TGTGCCAGCAGCCAAGGCCAGCGGGCCGAGACCGAGCAGTACTTC. It is translated as CASSQGQRAETEQYF.

The chain links TRBV7-8 to TRBJ1-5; weak D call: TRBD1 (5 bases). The length of the CDR3 is 15 residues. Trimming pared 5 bases from V and 0 bases from J, leaving 11 bases between. Looked up from germline, CDR1 is SGHVS and CDR2 is FQNEAQ. The CDR3 region is CASSIDSYSNQPQHF. CDR3 DNA sequence: TGTGCCAGCAGCATCGACAGTTATAGCAATCAGCCCCAGCATTTT. Variable domain in full (rest from reference TRBV7-8 and TRBJ1-5): GAGVSQSPRYKVAKRGQDVALRCDPISGHVSLFWYQQALGQGPEFLTYFQNEAQLDKSGLPSDRFFAERPEGSVSTLKIQRTQQEDSAVYLCASSIDSYSNQPQHFGDGTRLSIL.

V gene TRBV29-1 combines with J gene TRBJ2-2, with 7 bases matching TRBD1. The CDR3 loop spans 13 amino acids. V was clipped by 4 bases and J by 6 bases; unmatched bases: 5. Germline V CDR1 and CDR2: SQVTM, ANQGSEA. CDR3 sequence (DNA): TGCAGCGTTGGTGACAGGGTGGCCGGGGAGCTGTTTTTT. Protein: CSVGDRVAGELFF.

The chain couples TRBV9 to TRBJ2-2; 10 bases line up with TRBD2. J gave up 4 bases and V 4 bases, and 4 bases lay outside the gene matches. Germline assignment: CDR1 SGDLS and CDR2 YYNGEE. This CDR3 is 15 amino acids long. The DNA of the CDR3 is TGTGCCAGCAGCTCTAGCGGGAGTCGCACCGGGGAGCTGTTTTTT. This translates into CASSSSGSRTGELFF.

The rearrangement uses TRBV7-9 and TRBJ1-4, with 8 bases lining up with TRBD1. Germline assignment: CDR1 SEHNR and CDR2 FQNEAQ (reference sequence). V lost 0 bases and J lost 10; bases outside the gene matches: 4. The length of the CDR3 is 14 residues. This CDR3 reads CASSLAGQVLKLFF. The DNA for the CDR3 is TGTGCCAGCAGCTTAGCGGGACAGGTCCTAAAACTGTTTTTT.

The chain has TRBV7-2 and TRBJ2-1; TRBD2 aligns across 10 bases. The CDR3 runs 15 residues. Unmatched junction bases numbered 3, after V lost 5 bases and J lost 2 bases. CDR1 is SGHTA and CDR2 is FQGNSA in the germline V gene. For the CDR3, the DNA is TGTGCCAGCAGCCCCGGGACTAGCGCCTACAATGAGCAGTTCTTC. Encoded protein: CASSPGTSAYNEQFF.

The V call is TRBV5-1, the J call TRBJ2-6; D gene unclear. Germline V gene lookup returns CDR1 SGHRS and CDR2 YFSETQ. Trimming pared 8 bases from V and 2 bases from J, leaving 11 bases between. CDR3 size: 14 residues. CDR3 bases: TGCGCCAGTACCTCGCAGACTGGGGCCAACGTCCTGACTTTC. This sequence encodes CASTSQTGANVLTF. Based on the CDR3 plus reference TRBV5-1 and TRBJ2-6, the full variable domain is KAGVTQTPRYLIKTRGQQVTLSCSPISGHRSVSWYQQTPGQGLQFLFEYFSETQRNKGNFPGRFSGRQFSNSRSEMNVSTLELGDSALYLCASTSQTGANVLTFGAGSRLTVL.

V usage is TRBV7-2 and J usage is TRBJ1-1; 7 bases fit TRBD1. The CDR3 consists of 14 residues. Looked up from germline, CDR1 is SGHTA and CDR2 is FQGNSA. With 5 bases clipped from V and 0 bases from J, the junction kept 3 bases outside the gene matches. DNA of the CDR3: TGTGCCAGCAGCCCAGGACAGGTGAACACTGAAGCTTTCTTT. This translates into CASSPGQVNTEAFF. Full variable domain (rest looked up from reference TRBV7-2 and TRBJ1-1): GAGVSQSPSNKVTEKGKDVELRCDPISGHTALYWYRQSLGQGLEFLIYFQGNSAPDKSGLPSDRFSAERTGGSVSTLTIQRTQQEDSAVYLCASSPGQVNTEAFFGQGTRLTVV.

The chain has TRBV6-2 or TRBV6-3 and TRBJ1-1; weak D call: TRBD1 (5 bases). Germline CDR1 reads MNHEY; CDR2 reads SVGEGT. The V and J ends lost 5 bases and 3 bases respectively, with 13 bases between them. The CDR3 is 14 residues long. CDR3 coding DNA: TGTGCCAGCAGTAAGAGACAGTCGGACACTGAAGCTTTCTTT. It encodes CASSKRQSDTEAFF.

This clone was recorded only once. This chain connects TRBV12-2 to TRBJ2-4; the table calls TRBD2, which could not be checked here. TRBV12-2 is reported as a pseudogene. The CDR3 has 16 residues. CDR3 in DNA: TGTGCAAGTCGCAAAAGACGGGTTACAGCCAAAAACATTCAGTACTTC. This codes for CASRKRRVTAKNIQYF.

The chain uses TRBV3-1 (or the pseudogene TRBV3-2) and TRBJ2-3; possibly TRBD2 for D (6 bases). The CDR3 has 14 amino acids. Trimming removed 6 bases from V and 6 bases from J, with 16 bases in between. Germline V gene lookup returns CDR1 LGHDT and CDR2 YNNKEL (reference sequence). CDR3 protein: CASRREASEDTQYF. DNA for the CDR3: TGTGCCAGCAGACGCGAGGCTAGCGAGGATACGCAGTATTTT.

V is TRBV5-1 and J is TRBJ2-1; D unresolved. This CDR3 is 13 amino acids long. Deletions cut 3 bases from V and 4 bases from J, with 8 bases between. From germline, CDR1 is SGHRS and CDR2 YFSETQ. The CDR3 protein is CASSSFLYNEQFF. DNA for the CDR3: TGCGCCAGCAGCTCCTTTCTGTACAATGAGCAGTTCTTC.

This clone was seen only once. This chain connects TRBV5-4 to TRBJ1-5; perhaps TRBD1 as D (6 bases). CDR1 and CDR2 from the germline V gene are SGHNT and YYREEE (reference sequence). V lost 4 bases and J 5 bases, leaving 19 bases between the germline ends. CDR3 length: 16 amino acids. The CDR3 DNA sequence: TGTGCCAGCAGCCGCGGGGAGGGGGGGGCTCATCAGCCCCAGCATTTT. As protein: CASSRGEGGAHQPQHF.

This clone has just a few counts. The chain employs TRBV29-1 and TRBJ2-7; D unresolved. The V gene's germline CDR1 is SQVTM and CDR2 ANQGSEA. This CDR3 has 13 amino acids. The V and J ends lost 3 bases and 0 bases respectively, with 9 bases between them. The CDR3 reads CSVETESSYEQYF. The CDR3 nucleotides read TGCAGCGTTGAGACGGAGAGCTCCTACGAGCAGTACTTC.